Listed here are 11 T cell receptor beta chains from one sample, sequenced in a study of blood T cell repertoires in COVID-19. The method was immunoSEQ multiplex PCR; TCRdb's version includes in-frame clones alone and lacks a portion of them. The data show roughly 150,000 clones, with around 85% seen just once and 2% to 3% held by the top ten. The sample comprised peripheral blood. The source of these receptors is a woman between 65 and 79 years old with acute or convalescent COVID-19.

V and J are TRBV25-1 and TRBJ2-3; 11 bases are shared with TRBD2. Germline V lookup: CDR1 MGHDK, CDR2 SYGVNS. V shed 2 bases and J 1 base; nucleotides not matched to a gene: 5. The CDR3 covers 17 residues. CDR3 loop: CASSEGLAGGRTDTQYF. The CDR3 DNA reads TGTGCCAGCAGTGAAGGGCTAGCGGGGGGTCGCACAGATACGCAGTATTTT.

The chain uses TRBV6-5 and TRBJ1-1; 11 positions agree with TRBD1. After removal of 6 bases from V and 7 bases from J, the junction contained 4 bases not matched to a gene. This CDR3 region has 13 residues. Germline V gene sequence: CDR1 MNHEY, CDR2 SVGAGI. Here the CDR3 reads CASRRDRGSEAFF. The CDR3 DNA is TGTGCCAGCAGACGGGACAGGGGGAGTGAAGCTTTCTTT.

The chain joins TRBV9 to TRBJ2-3; D remains unclear. In germline, CDR1 is SGDLS, CDR2 YYNGEE. Between the trimmed V and J ends, which lost 0 bases and 2 bases, there was a span of 10 bases. The CDR3 runs 15 residues. The CDR3 DNA reads as TGTGCCAGCAGCGTAGGAGTGTTCTCCACAGATACGCAGTATTTT. Its translation: CASSVGVFSTDTQYF.

The rearrangement joins TRBV2 to TRBJ2-2; 7 bases fit TRBD2. The CDR3 extends over 15 amino acids. Germline V CDR1 and CDR2: SNHLY, FYNNEI. V was clipped by 8 bases and J by 8 bases; unmatched bases: 14. CDR3 DNA sequence: TGTGCCAGCGTCGGGTCGAGCGGGGCGACGGGGGAGCTGTTTTTT. Encoded protein: CASVGSSGATGELFF.

This chain joins TRBV7-6 and TRBJ2-3, with 14 nucleotides matching TRBD2. V shed 8 bases and J 2 bases; nucleotides not matched to a gene: 15. The CDR3 covers 19 residues. Per the germline V gene, CDR1 is SGHVS and CDR2 is FNYEAQ. Here the CDR3 DNA reads TGTGCCAGCGCCCGGGTGACTAGCGGGGGGGGAACTTCCACAGATACGCAGTATTTT. This translates into CASARVTSGGGTSTDTQYF.

This clone was detected only once. The V and J genes are TRBV6-2 or TRBV6-3 and TRBJ2-7, with 9 bases identical to TRBD1. The length of the CDR3 is 16 residues. Trimming removed 2 bases from V and 0 bases from J; junction bases left unmatched: 5. The germline V gene encodes CDR1 MNHEY and CDR2 SVGEGT. The CDR3 coding sequence is TGTGCCAGCAGTTACACAACAGGGGGCTACTCCTACGAGCAGTACTTC. Its protein is CASSYTTGGYSYEQYF.

In DNA form, the CDR3 reads TGTGCCGTATCGCGCGGGGGGAACCAAGAGACCCAGTACTTC. Protein: CAVSRGGNQETQYF. This chain links TRBV6-5 with TRBJ2-5; 8 nucleotides agree with TRBD2. Trimming cost V 11 bases and J 0 bases; bases outside gene matches: 8. Germline CDR1 MNHEY, CDR2 SVGAGI. The CDR3 contains 14 residues.

The chain carries TRBV5-4 and TRBJ1-2; D remains ambiguous. This CDR3 is built from 15 residues. Germline CDR1 is SGHNT and CDR2 is YYREEE (reference sequence). V lost 4 bases, J lost 0 bases, and 13 bases lay in between. In DNA form, the CDR3 reads TGTGCCAGCAGCCCCGTGCAGAGGACTAACTATGGCTACACCTTC. This translates into CASSPVQRTNYGYTF.

This clone came up once. At one of its ends the junction is not consistent with the germline gene, which may arise from a read error. This chain connects TRBV7-2 to TRBJ2-3; a possible D gene is TRBD1 (5 bases). The length of the CDR3 is 14 residues. Germline-derived CDR1 and CDR2 are SGHTA and FQGNSA. The CDR3 coding sequence is TGTGCCAGCAGCCCACGACAGCTAACAGATCCGCAGTATTTT. Amino acid sequence: CASSPRQLTDPQYF.

This clone was recorded only once. The chain uses TRBV5-4 and TRBJ1-1, with D possibly TRBD1 on 5 matching bases. V was cut by 0 bases and J by 1 base, with 10 bases left in between. The CDR3 loop spans 15 amino acids. Germline V gives CDR1 SGHNT, CDR2 YYREEE (reference sequence). In nucleotides, the CDR3 is TGTGCCAGCAGCTTGGTTGGGGGGAAGAACACTGAAGCTTTCTTT. Protein sequence: CASSLVGGKNTEAFF.

The genes are TRBV29-1 and TRBJ1-1; D might be TRBD1 (6 bases). CDR1 and CDR2 from the germline V gene are SQVTM and ANQGSEA. V gave up 3 bases and J gave up 5 bases, with 10 bases separating them. The CDR3 extends over 12 amino acids. The CDR3 DNA reads TGCAGCGTTGACAGGGGTGGTACTGAAGCTTTCTTT. This sequence encodes CSVDRGGTEAFF. The complete variable domain, with remaining parts taken from reference TRBV29-1 and TRBJ1-1, reads SAVISQKPSRDICQRGTSLTIQCQVDSQVTMMFWYRQQPGQSLTLIATANQGSEATYESGFVIDKFPISRPNLTFSTLTVSNMSPEDSSIYLCSVDRGGTEAFFGQGTRLTVV.